Following are 22 T cell receptor beta chains from one sample sequenced in a study of long-term antiretroviral therapy in people with HIV. At survey level, the immunoSEQ assay was run in its v3.0 version. Generated by immunoSEQ multiplex PCR, the TCRdb table keeps only in-frame clones and is missing some. Of 40,000 to 60,000 clones in the sample, roughly four fifths were seen once. This material consisted of unsorted PBMCs, taken 0.8 years after starting antiretroviral therapy. These receptor sequences come from a woman aged 18-29 years with HIV.

The rearrangement uses TRBV7-2 and TRBJ2-3, with D tentatively TRBD1 (6 bases). Germline V gives CDR1 SGHTA, CDR2 FQGNSA. The V end lost 1 base, the J end lost 7 bases, and 12 bases lay between the germline ends. The CDR3 loop spans 14 amino acids. In DNA, the CDR3 is TGTGCCAGCAGCTTAGGACAGGAGCGGTATACGCAGTATTTT. As protein: CASSLGQERYTQYF.

V gene TRBV2 combines with J gene TRBJ2-2, with D unclear. The V gene's germline CDR1 is SNHLY and CDR2 FYNNEI. The CDR3 is 16 amino acids. Trimming stripped 5 bases from V and 0 bases from J, with 13 bases between. CDR3 loop: CASSTEDKPNTGELFF. CDR3 in DNA: TGTGCCAGCAGTACCGAAGACAAACCGAACACCGGGGAGCTGTTTTTT. Looking up the rest from reference TRBV2 and TRBJ2-2 gives the full variable domain: EPEVTQTPSHQVTQMGQEVILRCVPISNHLYFYWYRQILGQKVEFLVSFYNNEISEKSEIFDDQFSVERPDGSNFTLKIRSTKLEDSAMYFCASSTEDKPNTGELFFGEGSRLTVL.

Only one count was recorded for this clone. The V and J genes are TRBV7-6 and TRBJ1-2; no clear D. Per the germline V gene, CDR1 is SGHVS and CDR2 is FNYEAQ. The V end lost 1 base, the J end lost 2 bases, and 8 bases lay between the germline ends. The CDR3 is 14 amino acids. CDR3 protein: CASSLDSGNYGYTF. CDR3 DNA sequence: TGTGCCAGCAGCTTAGATTCGGGGAACTATGGCTACACCTTC. Full variable domain (remainder filled in from reference TRBV7-6 and TRBJ1-2): GAGVSQSPRYKVTKRGQDVALRCDPISGHVSLYWYRQALGQGPEFLTYFNYEAQQDKSGLPNDRFSAERPEGSISTLTIQRTEQRDSAMYRCASSLDSGNYGYTFGSGTRLTVV.

The chain is built from TRBV9 and TRBJ2-7; 10 nucleotides match TRBD2. This CDR3 is built from 14 residues. Looked up from germline, CDR1 is SGDLS and CDR2 is YYNGEE. The J segment lost 1 base and the V segment lost 4 bases, leaving 2 bases of the junction unmatched. CDR3 protein: CASSYSGGSYEQYF. As DNA, the CDR3 is TGTGCCAGCAGCTATAGCGGGGGGTCCTACGAGCAGTACTTC. Drawing the rest from reference TRBV9 and TRBJ2-7, the complete variable domain is DSGVTQTPKHLITATGQRVTLRCSPRSGDLSVYWYQQSLDQGLQFLIQYYNGEERAKGNILERFSAQQFPDLHSELNLSSLELGDSALYFCASSYSGGSYEQYFGPGTRLTVT.

This rearrangement joins TRBV7-9 to TRBJ1-5; 9 nucleotides agree with TRBD1. Germline CDR1 reads SEHNR; CDR2 reads FQNEAQ (reference sequence). CDR3 size: 18 residues. V was pared by 5 bases and J by 1 base, with 12 bases of the junction left unmatched. The CDR3: CASSRTGTGLRSNQPQHF. CDR3 coding DNA: TGTGCCAGCAGCCGAACCGGGACAGGGCTGAGAAGCAATCAGCCCCAGCATTTT.

The chain's CDR3 is CASRPGTGRSGNQPQHF. The CDR3 coding sequence is TGTGCCAGCAGACCAGGGACAGGGCGAAGCGGCAATCAGCCCCAGCATTTT. The rearrangement joins TRBV27 to TRBJ1-5, with 9 bases that match TRBD1. The CDR3 length is 17 residues. Trimming removed 6 bases from V and 2 bases from J; junction bases left unmatched: 11. The V gene's germline CDR1 is MNHEY and CDR2 SMNVEV (reference sequence).

This rearrangement joins TRBV5-1 to TRBJ1-4; tentatively, D is TRBD1 (5 bases). The CDR3 loop spans 16 amino acids. The V end lost 7 bases, the J end lost 4 bases, and 20 bases lay between the germline ends. The germline gives CDR1 SGHRS, CDR2 YFSETQ. Here the CDR3 reads CASSGGGATGNEKLFF. Written as DNA, the CDR3 is TGCGCCAGCTCGGGGGGGGGAGCGACGGGTAATGAAAAACTGTTTTTT.

The rearrangement uses TRBV28 and TRBJ1-2, with 10 bases identical to TRBD1. CDR3 length: 15 residues. The germline V gene has CDR1 MDHEN and CDR2 SYDVKM. V lost 6 bases, J lost 8 bases, and 12 bases stayed unmatched. CDR3 sequence reads: CASSTLPDRGEGYTF. The CDR3 nucleotides are TGTGCCAGCAGCACACTACCGGACAGGGGGGAAGGCTACACCTTC.

The V and J genes are TRBV19 and TRBJ2-7; D may match TRBD1 or TRBD2 (5 bases each). This CDR3 is built from 15 residues. The V gene's germline CDR1 is LNHDA and CDR2 SQIVND (reference sequence). Between the trimmed V and J ends, which lost 6 bases and 1 base, there was a span of 16 bases. CDR3 sequence: CASSLGPLGSYEQYF. DNA for the CDR3: TGTGCCAGTAGCTTGGGACCTTTGGGATCCTACGAGCAGTACTTC.

This rearrangement joins TRBV11-3 to TRBJ2-1; D ambiguous. CDR1 and CDR2 from the germline V gene are SGHNT and YENEEA. Trimming pared 5 bases from V and 5 bases from J, leaving 10 bases between. The length of the CDR3 is 13 residues. DNA for the CDR3: TGTGCCAGCAGCGCCGGACGCCACAATGAGCAGTTCTTC. The encoded protein is CASSAGRHNEQFF. Supplemented by reference TRBV11-3 and TRBJ2-1, the full variable domain reads EAGVVQSPRYKIIEKKQPVAFWCNPISGHNTLYWYLQNLGQGPELLIRYENEEAVDDSQLPKDRFSAERLKGVDSTLKIQPAELGDSAVYLCASSAGRHNEQFFGPGTRLTVL.

V and J are TRBV6-5 and TRBJ2-5; D unresolved. Germline CDR1 and CDR2: MNHEY and SVGAGI. Trimming stripped 5 bases from V and 10 bases from J, with 20 bases between. The CDR3 sequence is 14 residues long. The CDR3 loop reads CASSPLGDAWIQYF. CDR3 in DNA: TGTGCCAGCAGTCCCCTTGGGGATGCTTGGATCCAGTACTTC.

V gene TRBV9 combines with J gene TRBJ2-5; 9 bases line up with TRBD1. This CDR3 has 16 residues. J gave up 4 bases and V 3 bases, and 10 bases lay outside the gene matches. Germline loops: CDR1 SGDLS, CDR2 YYNGEE. The chain's CDR3 is CASSGGGQGMGETQYF. CDR3 DNA: TGTGCCAGCAGCGGGGGGGGACAGGGTATGGGAGAGACCCAGTACTTC.

The chain joins TRBV27 to TRBJ1-5; tentatively, D is TRBD1 (6 bases). V lost 5 bases to trimming and J lost 5 bases, with 16 bases between them. CDR3 length: 15 residues. The V gene's germline CDR1 is MNHEY and CDR2 SMNVEV (reference sequence). In DNA, the CDR3 is TGTGCCAGCAGTCCGGGGGCGCGGGTGGATCAGCCCCAGCATTTT. It translates to CASSPGARVDQPQHF.

This chain connects TRBV5-1 to TRBJ2-3; TRBD2 matches 13 bases. Trimming at V came to 1 base and at J to 4 bases, leaving 3 bases not matched to a gene. The CDR3 totals 16 residues. Germline values: CDR1 SGHRS, CDR2 YFSETQ. CDR3 protein: CASSLPLAGGADTQYF. In nucleotides, the CDR3 is TGCGCCAGCAGCTTGCCACTAGCGGGAGGGGCAGATACGCAGTATTTT. The full variable domain, with the rest looked up from reference TRBV5-1 and TRBJ2-3, is KAGVTQTPRYLIKTRGQQVTLSCSPISGHRSVSWYQQTPGQGLQFLFEYFSETQRNKGNFPGRFSGRQFSNSRSEMNVSTLELGDSALYLCASSLPLAGGADTQYFGPGTRLTVL.

This clone has only a few counts. The chain joins TRBV7-3 to TRBJ2-2; TRBD1 is a possible D gene (6 bases). V lost 2 bases and J 6 bases, leaving 16 bases between the germline ends. Germline lookup yields CDR1 SGHTA and CDR2 FQGTGA. The CDR3 covers 16 residues. The CDR3 is CASSLGQGRVAGELFF. The DNA for the CDR3 is TGTGCCAGCAGCTTAGGCCAGGGGCGGGTCGCCGGGGAGCTGTTTTTT.

The chain is built from TRBV10-2 and TRBJ1-5; tentative D call: TRBD1 (5 bases). In germline, CDR1 is WSHSY, CDR2 SAAADI. This CDR3 spans 14 amino acids. V was pared by 6 bases and J by 5 bases, with 14 bases between. Written as DNA, the CDR3 is TGCGCCAGCAGACCCCCTCAGGGCGATCAGCCCCAGCATTTT. Its protein product is CASRPPQGDQPQHF.

This clone was observed a single time. The chain couples TRBV28 to TRBJ1-4; possibly TRBD1 for D (6 bases). Trimming removed 7 bases from V and 8 bases from J, with 14 bases in between. The germline CDR1 and CDR2 sequences are MDHEN and SYDVKM. There are 13 residues in the CDR3. CDR3 sequence reads: CASTLDSIEKLFF. CDR3 nucleotide sequence: TGTGCCAGCACCCTGGACAGTATAGAAAAACTGTTTTTT.

This sequence joins TRBV7-9 and TRBJ2-1, with D perhaps being TRBD1 or TRBD2 (6 bases each). From germline, CDR1 is SEHNR and CDR2 FQNEAQ (reference sequence). Trimming removed 5 bases from V and 6 bases from J, with 23 bases in between. The CDR3 contains 17 residues. CDR3 sequence: CASSAPRDSGGLNEQFF. CDR3 sequence (DNA): TGTGCCAGCAGCGCACCACGGGACTCCGGGGGCCTCAATGAGCAGTTCTTC.

Here the CDR3 reads CASSLTTGGGTEAFF. CDR3 DNA: TGTGCCAGCAGCTTAACGACGGGGGGAGGAACTGAAGCTTTCTTT. The chain couples TRBV7-3 to TRBJ1-1; D may be TRBD1 (5 bases). V gave up 0 bases and J gave up 5 bases, with 13 bases separating them. There are 15 residues in the CDR3. Germline V gives CDR1 SGHTA, CDR2 FQGTGA. Full variable domain (outside the CDR3, taken from reference TRBV7-3 and TRBJ1-1): GAGVSQTPSNKVTEKGKYVELRCDPISGHTALYWYRQSLGQGPEFLIYFQGTGAADDSGLPNDRFFAVRPEGSVSTLKIQRTERGDSAVYLCASSLTTGGGTEAFFGQGTRLTVV.

Note on this clone: Relative to the germline gene, one junction end is altered; a read error may explain this. The chain's CDR3 is CASSLWDRGAYEQYF. In DNA, the CDR3 is TGTGCTAGCAGCCTATGGGACAGGGGGGCCTACGAGCAGTACTTC. The chain joins TRBV7-7 to TRBJ2-7, with TRBD1 matching 11 bases. Germline V gene lookup returns CDR1 SSHAT and CDR2 FNYEAQ (reference sequence). This CDR3 has 15 residues.

The genes are TRBV4-3 and TRBJ2-2; D might be TRBD1 (6 bases). Germline-derived CDR1 and CDR2 are LGHNA and YSLEER. The CDR3 is 14 amino acids. V was clipped by 0 bases and J by 8 bases, with 10 bases between them. The CDR3, as DNA: TGCGCCAGCAGCCAAGAAGGGGGAACAGGGGAGCTGTTTTTT. It yields the protein CASSQEGGTGELFF.

The chain carries TRBV14 and TRBJ2-5; 9 bases match TRBD2. This CDR3 spans 17 amino acids. With 4 bases clipped from V and 4 bases from J, the junction kept 13 bases outside the gene matches. CDR1 and CDR2 (germline): SGHDN, FVKESK. The CDR3 sequence: CASSRYFSGSGGETQYF. The CDR3 DNA reads as TGTGCCAGCAGCCGCTATTTTAGCGGGAGCGGAGGAGAGACCCAGTACTTC. The full variable domain, in which reference TRBV14 and TRBJ2-5 provide the parts outside the CDR3, is EAGVTQFPSHSVIEKGQTVTLRCDPISGHDNLYWYRRVMGKEIKFLLHFVKESKQDESGMPNNRFLAERTGGTYSTLKVQPAELEDSGVYFCASSRYFSGSGGETQYFGPGTRLLVL.